The 10 T cell receptor beta chains below were found in one sample sequenced in a study of blood T cell repertoires in COVID-19. Libraries were prepared by immunoSEQ multiplex PCR; TCRdb keeps only in-frame clonotypes and omits some of them. The table lists hundreds of thousands of clones, about four fifths of them singletons. The sample was peripheral blood. These receptors were collected from a woman in her forties or fifties who had recovered from COVID-19.

This chain joins TRBV4-3 and TRBJ1-1; possibly TRBD1 for D (5 bases). This CDR3 contains 15 residues. The V gene lost 1 base and the J gene lost 2 bases, with 11 bases spanning the gap. Germline V CDR1 and CDR2: LGHNA, YSLEER. Here the CDR3 DNA reads TGCGCCAGCAGCCAAGGGGGCGTCCGAAACACTGAAGCTTTCTTT. Translating it yields CASSQGGVRNTEAFF.

This clone was counted ten times or more. V is TRBV15 and J is TRBJ2-7, with 9 bases lining up with TRBD1. Germline CDR1 is LNHNV and CDR2 is YYDKDF (reference sequence). This CDR3 spans 15 amino acids. V lost 5 bases, J lost 3 bases, and 8 bases stayed unmatched. The CDR3 sequence is CATSRTKDRGYEQYF. The CDR3 DNA reads TGTGCCACCAGCCGTACCAAGGACAGGGGCTACGAGCAGTACTTC.

The chain recombines TRBV7-6 with TRBJ2-3; D might be TRBD2 (6 bases). The germline V gene encodes CDR1 SGHVS and CDR2 FNYEAQ. This CDR3 has 14 residues. Trimming stripped 5 bases from V and 5 bases from J, with 14 bases between. The CDR3 loop is CASSPILGGDTQYF. Here the CDR3 DNA reads TGTGCCAGCAGCCCCATCCTGGGGGGAGATACGCAGTATTTT.

As DNA, the CDR3 is TGCGCCAGCAGCTTGGACACAGGGATTAACGAGCAGTACTTC. It is translated as CASSLDTGINEQYF. This sequence joins TRBV5-1 and TRBJ2-7; maybe TRBD1 (6 bases). Germline V gene sequence: CDR1 SGHRS, CDR2 YFSETQ. Trimming took 0 bases from V and 5 from J, leaving 12 bases between them. The CDR3 has 14 amino acids.

The chain combines TRBV7-3 with TRBJ2-5; 7 bases agree with TRBD1. CDR1 and CDR2 from the germline V gene are SGHTA and FQGTGA. The CDR3 is 13 residues long. Trimming removed 5 bases from V and 4 bases from J; junction bases left unmatched: 4. Here the CDR3 DNA reads TGTGCCAGCAGCAGACAGGGATCAGAGACCCAGTACTTC. Protein product: CASSRQGSETQYF.

The V call is TRBV30, the J call TRBJ2-7; D perhaps matches TRBD1 (6 bases). CDR1 GTSNPN and CDR2 SVGIG come from the germline V gene (reference sequence). This CDR3 region has 13 residues. Trimming shortened V by 0 bases and J by 5 bases, and 11 bases separated the two germline ends. Here the CDR3 DNA reads TGTGCCTGGAGTGTAATGGGGGCCGACGAGCAGTACTTC. Its protein is CAWSVMGADEQYF.

The chain uses TRBV6-2 or TRBV6-3 and TRBJ1-1; D gene unclear. Trimming left V 6 bases short and J 5 bases short, with 16 bases between. CDR1 and CDR2 (germline): MNHEY, SVGEGT. The CDR3 is 14 amino acids. In DNA form, the CDR3 reads TGTGCCAGCAGCCACATGAGTCGGGGAACTGAAGCTTTCTTT. Protein: CASSHMSRGTEAFF.

This chain joins TRBV19 and TRBJ1-1; D is undetermined. Trimming took 7 bases from V and 0 from J, leaving 15 bases between them. Germline V lookup: CDR1 LNHDA, CDR2 SQIVND (reference sequence). There are 15 residues in the CDR3. In nucleotides, the CDR3 is TGTGCCAGTACCCTGCTGAGCGGGATGAACACTGAAGCTTTCTTT. Amino acids: CASTLLSGMNTEAFF.

Only a few counts were recorded for this clone. The rearrangement uses TRBV7-3 and TRBJ1-6; 8 positions match TRBD1. Germline V gene data show CDR1 as SGHTA and CDR2 as FQGTGA. With 1 base clipped from V and 7 bases from J, the junction kept 3 bases outside the gene matches. The CDR3 spans 15 residues. CDR3 DNA sequence: TGTGCCAGCAGCTTAAGACAGGGGTACAATTCACCCCTCCACTTT. The encoded protein is CASSLRQGYNSPLHF.

The chain employs TRBV28 and TRBJ2-2; TRBD1 agrees at 7 bases. This CDR3 contains 15 residues. Unmatched junction bases numbered 2, after V lost 4 bases and J lost 0 bases. Looked up from germline, CDR1 is MDHEN and CDR2 is SYDVKM. CDR3 loop: CASSSTGANTGELFF. CDR3 in DNA: TGTGCCAGCAGTTCAACAGGGGCGAACACCGGGGAGCTGTTTTTT.